Below, 18 T cell receptor beta chains from the same sample are listed, as sequenced in a study of vaccination effects on CD4 cells after COVID-19. Their target antigens are unknown. Data came from immunoSEQ multiplex PCR; TCRdb stores just in-frame clones and leaves some out. The sample carries about 24,000 clones, about 71% recorded once. Using viral peptide pools, the ViraFEST assay grew out antigen-specific CD4+ T cells prior to sequencing. It was after nine to eleven days of culture that CD4+ T cells were isolated. Among the vaccine recipients, none had a prior SARS-CoV-2 infection, and nucleocapsid antibodies were negative. The sequenced sample was CD4+ T cells from PBMCs cultured with HCoV-OC43 spike peptides, obtained before COVID-19 vaccination. Subset noted: HCoV-OC43 spike overlapping peptide pool stimulation. Receptors originate from a human donor who received a COVID-19 vaccine.

The rearrangement links TRBV5-1 to TRBJ2-1, with D uncertain. The V and J ends lost 4 bases and 4 bases respectively, with 15 bases between them. The CDR3 is 15 residues long. Per the germline V gene, CDR1 is SGHRS and CDR2 is YFSETQ. CDR3 in DNA: TGCGCCAGCAGCCTGAATGTGGGGTCTTACAATGAGCAGTTCTTC. Its protein is CASSLNVGSYNEQFF.

V and J are TRBV4-1 and TRBJ1-2; D not certain. The V end was cut by 0 bases, the J end by 5 bases, with 10 bases between. The germline CDR1 and CDR2 sequences are MGHRA and YSYEKL. CDR3 length: 14 residues. Here the CDR3 reads CASSQEARAYGYTF. The CDR3 region has the DNA TGCGCCAGCAGCCAAGAGGCGAGGGCGTATGGCTACACCTTC.

The chain carries TRBV3-1 (or the pseudogene TRBV3-2) and TRBJ2-7; TRBD1 aligns across 7 bases. Germline loops: CDR1 LGHDT, CDR2 YNNKEL (reference sequence). V shed 3 bases, J shed 1 base, and the junction held 3 bases outside the gene matches. The CDR3 sequence is 14 residues long. The CDR3 region is CASSHTGDSYEQYF. In DNA, the CDR3 is TGTGCCAGCAGCCATACAGGGGATTCCTACGAGCAGTACTTC.

V is TRBV15 and J is TRBJ2-5; TRBD2 matches at 8 bases. The V segment lost 8 bases and the J segment 4 bases; nucleotides outside the gene matches: 9. The CDR3 is 14 residues long. Looked up from germline, CDR1 is LNHNV and CDR2 is YYDKDF (reference sequence). CDR3 in amino acids: CATSGRGGRETQYF. CDR3 coding DNA: TGTGCCACCTCCGGCCGGGGGGGCAGAGAGACCCAGTACTTC.

The chain combines TRBV5-1 with TRBJ2-7, with 10 bases aligning to TRBD1. CDR1 is SGHRS and CDR2 is YFSETQ in the germline V gene. With 4 bases clipped from V and 2 bases from J, the junction kept 0 bases outside the gene matches. The CDR3 is made up of 13 amino acids. CDR3 residues: CASSGTGAYEQYF. Here the CDR3 DNA reads TGCGCCAGCAGCGGGACAGGGGCCTACGAGCAGTACTTC.

This chain joins TRBV6-1 and TRBJ1-4; possible D gene TRBD1, 5 bases. This CDR3 spans 14 amino acids. From germline, CDR1 is MNHNS and CDR2 SASEGT. Trimming took off 2 bases at V and 7 bases at J, with 11 bases between the two ends. Here the CDR3 DNA reads TGTGCCAGCAGTGAACGCAGGGATGGTGAAAAACTGTTTTTT. Amino acid sequence: CASSERRDGEKLFF.

The J gene is TRBJ1-1, the V gene TRBV6-6; 7 nucleotides line up with TRBD1. The CDR3 totals 15 residues. J lost 0 bases, V lost 8 bases, and 9 bases had no gene match. Germline V gene lookup returns CDR1 MNHNY and CDR2 SVGAGI (reference sequence). Written as DNA, the CDR3 is TGTGCCAGCCAGACAGGGCGGGATATGAACACTGAAGCTTTCTTT. Amino acid sequence: CASQTGRDMNTEAFF.

This clone was found a few times. The genes are TRBV5-8 and TRBJ2-2; D possibly corresponds to TRBD2 (7 bases). V lost 5 bases and J 0 bases, leaving 14 bases between the germline ends. The CDR3 totals 16 residues. Germline V gives CDR1 SGHTS, CDR2 YDEGEE. The CDR3 sequence is CASSSWGGPNTGELFF. DNA of the CDR3: TGTGCCAGCAGTTCCTGGGGGGGGCCGAACACCGGGGAGCTGTTTTTT.

The table lists this clone with a count of one. J is TRBJ1-6 and V is TRBV19; D unresolved. V lost 7 bases to trimming and J lost 0 bases, with 7 bases between them. The germline V gene has CDR1 LNHDA and CDR2 SQIVND (reference sequence). The CDR3 contains 14 residues. The CDR3 region is CASKPSSYNSPLHF. The CDR3 nucleotides are TGTGCCAGTAAACCGAGCTCCTATAATTCACCCCTCCACTTT.

The rearrangement uses TRBV5-1 and TRBJ2-3; D is unclear. The germline V gene encodes CDR1 SGHRS and CDR2 YFSETQ. Trimming removed 0 bases at V and 1 base at J, with 9 bases between. This CDR3 region has 15 residues. CDR3 in DNA: TGCGCCAGCAGCTTGGACGAGCCACGCACAGATACGCAGTATTTT. It yields the protein CASSLDEPRTDTQYF. Filled out from reference TRBV5-1 and TRBJ2-3, the complete variable domain reads KAGVTQTPRYLIKTRGQQVTLSCSPISGHRSVSWYQQTPGQGLQFLFEYFSETQRNKGNFPGRFSGRQFSNSRSEMNVSTLELGDSALYLCASSLDEPRTDTQYFGPGTRLTVL.

The V gene is TRBV6-5, the J gene TRBJ1-1, with D unclear. Germline V gives CDR1 MNHEY, CDR2 SVGAGI. Trimming took off 6 bases at V and 5 bases at J, with 13 bases between the two ends. The CDR3 loop spans 13 amino acids. For the CDR3, the DNA is TGTGCCAGCAGCAAAAGTTTGAGAACTGAAGCTTTCTTT. It encodes CASSKSLRTEAFF.

The J gene is TRBJ2-7, the V gene TRBV7-6; D might be TRBD2 (6 bases). Per the germline V gene, CDR1 is SGHVS and CDR2 is FNYEAQ. Trimming took off 3 bases at V and 1 base at J, with 13 bases between the two ends. The CDR3 has 15 amino acids. CDR3 in amino acids: CASSFSAGSSYEQYF. The CDR3 nucleotides read TGTGCCAGCAGCTTTTCGGCGGGGTCGTCCTACGAGCAGTACTTC.

The rearrangement links TRBV6-2 or TRBV6-3 to TRBJ1-1, with unresolved D. CDR1 is MNHEY and CDR2 is SVGEGT in the germline V gene. The V gene lost 5 bases and the J gene lost 6 bases, with 10 bases spanning the gap. This CDR3 is built from 12 residues. CDR3 DNA sequence: TGTGCCAGCAGTCCGCCCTACTCTGAAGCTTTCTTT. Translation gives CASSPPYSEAFF.

This clone has only a few counts. The rearrangement joins TRBV24-1 to TRBJ1-2, with D unclear. With 5 bases removed from V and 5 bases from J, the gap between germline ends came to 17 bases. The V gene's germline CDR1 is KGHDR and CDR2 SFDVKD. The CDR3 spans 15 residues. DNA for the CDR3: TGTGCCACCAGTGGCCCTTACCCTGATAGGTATGGCTACACCTTC. Its protein product is CATSGPYPDRYGYTF.

The rearrangement joins TRBV5-1 to TRBJ1-1; D not resolved. Germline V CDR1 and CDR2: SGHRS, YFSETQ. CDR3 length: 14 amino acids. The germline V and J ends were trimmed by 2 bases and 5 bases, with 13 bases remaining between them. The CDR3 sequence is CASSFLGERTEAFF. The DNA for the CDR3 is TGCGCCAGCAGCTTTTTAGGAGAACGAACTGAAGCTTTCTTT. The whole variable domain, filled in from reference TRBV5-1 and TRBJ1-1, reads KAGVTQTPRYLIKTRGQQVTLSCSPISGHRSVSWYQQTPGQGLQFLFEYFSETQRNKGNFPGRFSGRQFSNSRSEMNVSTLELGDSALYLCASSFLGERTEAFFGQGTRLTVV.

This clone was observed a single time. V and J are TRBV10-3 and TRBJ1-1, with D perhaps matching TRBD1 (5 bases). The CDR3 totals 16 residues. In germline, CDR1 is ENHRY, CDR2 SYGVKD. Trimming stripped 6 bases from V and 3 bases from J, with 20 bases between. The CDR3, as DNA: TGTGCCATCAGCCCAAGGGAGGGACGAGGGGACACTGAAGCTTTCTTT. Amino acid sequence: CAISPREGRGDTEAFF.

The V call is TRBV7-2, the J call TRBJ1-5; 7 bases are shared with TRBD1. CDR3 length: 13 amino acids. V was pared by 2 bases and J by 5 bases, with 0 bases of the junction left unmatched. Germline-derived CDR1 and CDR2 are SGHTA and FQGNSA. In nucleotides, the CDR3 is TGTGCCAGCAGCTTACAGGGGGATCAGCCCCAGCATTTT. This encodes CASSLQGDQPQHF.

The chain joins TRBV6-5 to TRBJ1-2, with 9 bases fitting TRBD1. The CDR3 contains 15 residues. V was pared by 6 bases and J by 4 bases, with 9 bases of the junction left unmatched. The germline V gene encodes CDR1 MNHEY and CDR2 SVGAGI. The CDR3 region is CASRLGQGRAYGYTF. The DNA of the CDR3 is TGTGCCAGCAGACTGGGACAGGGAAGGGCCTATGGCTACACCTTC.